This T cell receptor (beta chain) was sequenced for a study of blood T cell repertoires in COVID-19 (dated by TCRdb to 2019 to 2021). About the full investigation: Samples from collaborators originated in the United States, Italy and Spain and spanned both the acute and convalescent phases of COVID-19. The material from the prospective study consisted of cDNA or gDNA derived from T cells, B-cell-depleted T cells, or PBMCs. Deeply sampled blood TCRbeta repertoires from subjects exposed to, actively infected with, or recovered from COVID-19 were included in the dataset. The repertoires were released in a freely available public database meant as a resource for research on the immune response to SARS-CoV-2. Samples were obtained from the ongoing ImmuneRACE study (first 160 participants) and from some 1,300 subjects provided by 6 global collaborators. Nearly every sample came with metadata listing a de-identified subject ID, COVID-19 status, age in years and sex. HLA class I and class II types, where available, came from metadata supplied by the sample provider rather than from assay-based typing. Findings and caveats that apply to the study as a whole: The quantity of clinical and demographic metadata differed by source and by participant and was supplied without curation.

Clipping removes 4 bases from V and 1 base from J, with 8 as the unmatched junction base count. The CDR3 sequence holds 17 residues, the cysteine and phenylalanine included. The entry retains the CDR3 DNA only, 51 bases that are in frame from base 1. TCRbeta CDR3 regions were amplified from genomic DNA by means of the immunoSEQ Assay, a bias-controlled multiplex PCR. The paper's processing steps were these. The number of nucleated cells in each sample was estimated by amplification of reference gene primers within the assay. Sequence reads were collapsed and filtered to measure the absolute abundance of every unique TCRbeta CDR3 rearrangement. For each sample, productive Simpson clonality was calculated as the square root of Simpson's diversity index across productive rearrangements. TCRdb obtained this table from immuneACCESS and retained in-frame rearrangements with V and J assigned. These tables miss some clones; where compared with another copy, unresolved V genes account for less than half of the shortfall, and the remainder is unexplained. V, J and clone size are those of that table, while D and trimming were read from the DNA. Counted in this sample were roughly 280,000 clones; about 90% of them appeared once. Roughly 4% of the sample is held by the ten biggest clonotypes.

As regards this clone: Its specific antigen is unknown. Within one base of it there is no much larger clone, and no base qualities were kept.

Participants in the prospective study were enrolled through a virtual design, were aged roughly 18 to 100 years, and lived in 24 United States geographic areas. In the prospective study, cohorts were assigned on the basis of participant-reported clinical history obtained from a screening survey and a study questionnaire. Each participant in the prospective study had whole blood, serum and a nasopharyngeal or oropharyngeal swab collected by mobile phlebotomists. Additional blood draws and questionnaires over an approximately 2-month period could optionally be provided by prospective study participants. Before DNA extraction, prospective study blood samples were shipped either frozen or at room temperature.

The receptor's source is a woman aged 25-40 years with acute COVID-19. Here the chain combines TRBV5-3 and TRBJ2-1; TRBD2 agrees with 10 junctional bases. TRBV5-3 is treated as an ORF (open reading frame) with a function not yet certain. The material sequenced was PBMCs or T cells enriched from blood (not recorded which). The bases read TGTGCCAGAAGCCGACCCGCTAGCGGGAGTTCCTACAATGAGCAGTTCTTC. The translation is CARSRPASGSSYNEQFF.